The rows below give T cell receptor beta chains drawn from one sample of a study of regulatory T cells in long-lasting Graves disease. From the multiplex PCR reads, TCRdb called clonotypes with MiXCR, one entry per CDR3 protein. The data show hundreds of thousands of distinct CDR3 sequences, 12% seen once. This sample was shared with a second study, whose subject was T cells in Graves' hyperthyroidism and ophthalmopathy.

Sequencing was performed on peripheral blood mononuclear cells (PBMCs), taken at new diagnosis, from a patient treated with antithyroid drugs. Receptor source: a woman aged 25-40 years with Graves disease. Each CDR3 is given with its conserved first and last residue. Clone size appears in some rows only: once, few, many, or a class for an expanded clone.

TRBJ2-1,many,TRBV10-3,CAISESMVRSPNEQFF
TRBJ2-2,-,TRBV24-1,CATSDSGVDTGELFF
TRBJ2-1,-,TRBV20-1,CSARPFGAGDANEQCF
TRBJ2-1,few,TRBV20-1,CSASVSGSRLFYNEQFF
TRBJ2-4,few,TRBV6-1,CASSELGSTKNIQYF
TRBJ2-5,many,TRBV2,CASMQREKETQYF
TRBJ2-7,many,TRBV20-1,CSLVTPGQGGHEQYF
TRBJ1-2,many,TRBV11-2,CASSLLPGVPGYTF
TRBJ2-7,many,TRBV9,CASSVADSYEQYF
TRBJ2-2,many,TRBV13,CASSPFSASTGELFF
TRBJ1-5,many,TRBV6-2/TRBV6-3,CASSYSPGQGMIGNQPQHF
TRBJ2-1,many,TRBV10-3,CAISGSSPSSYNEQFF
TRBJ2-2,many,TRBV28,CASSFPKRQLLNTGELFF
TRBJ2-7,-,TRBV6-1,CASSEMPATYEQYF
TRBJ2-1,many,TRBV11-3,CASDSGRFGNEQFF
TRBJ2-3,many,TRBV28,CASSLWGFSTDTQYF
TRBJ2-5,many,TRBV6-2/TRBV6-3,CASSYTPARQTQYF
TRBJ2-3,many,TRBV5-1,CASSEPGQGTDTQYF
TRBJ1-5,few,TRBV19,CASSIGVNSNQPQHF
TRBJ1-6,-,TRBV10-3,CAISESLRGGVNSPLHF
TRBJ2-7,-,TRBV20-1,CSARDGFGYTFYYEQYF
TRBJ1-2,many,TRBV29-1,CSVDGRGRADGYTF
TRBJ2-2,many,TRBV6-5,CASSYWSGRANTGELFF
TRBJ1-1,many,TRBV6-1,CASSPLWNTEAFF
TRBJ1-4,few,TRBV7-2,CASSQTGGTNEKLFF
TRBJ2-1,few,TRBV4-1,CASSQRAGLTYNEQFF
TRBJ1-1,many,TRBV6-2/TRBV6-3,CASSYLGAGTEAFF
TRBJ1-5,many,TRBV19,CASRTGLYQPQHF
TRBJ2-3,many,TRBV12-3/TRBV12-4,CASSFGRGGTDTQYF
TRBJ2-1,few,TRBV6-2/TRBV6-3,CASSYGQGQGEQFF
TRBJ2-1,many,TRBV24-1,CATSDPGLPNNEQFF
TRBJ2-5,many,TRBV10-3,CAINGQGEETQYF
TRBJ1-2,many,TRBV3-1,CASSQGLNYGYTF
TRBJ1-5,many,TRBV20-1,CSARDQVNSNQPQHF
TRBJ2-7,many,TRBV6-1,CASSEEFSGYEQYF
TRBJ1-4,many,TRBV28,CAPQGKKNEKLFF
TRBJ1-5,-,TRBV15,CATSRDWETDSNQPQHF
TRBJ2-1,many,TRBV28,CASRFAWGGEQFF
TRBJ2-1,-,TRBV11-2,CASSLRVGVSYNEQFF
TRBJ1-2,-,TRBV20-1,CSARDKRTGNYGYTF
TRBJ2-2,-,TRBV5-1,CASATSGSRNTGELFF